Described below is a single T cell receptor (beta chain) sequence and its context. This CDR3 comprises 18 residues. Germline V lookup: CDR1 SGHAT, CDR2 FQDESV (reference sequence). J lost 5 bases, V lost 2 bases, and 13 bases had no gene match. The data were obtained in a study of response to subunit inactivated influenza vaccine. TCRdb passed the RT-PCR reads through MiXCR, listing each CDR3 protein once. The sample carries about 570,000 distinct CDR3 sequences, about 11% recorded once. The same specimen was also included in a second study, on T cells expressing NK-cell markers. That source notes: In generating TCR beta cDNA, 5'RACE template switching with UMIs was used. The share of CD8+ T cells held by dominant NKG2C+ clonotypes was about 1.0-7.5% in roughly 6 donors.

This clonotype originated in a man in his forties or fifties who received an inactivated influenza vaccine. Sequencing used PBMCs from blood, obtained on the day of vaccination. This rearrangement joins TRBV11-1 to TRBJ2-5, with TRBD1 matching over 11 bases. The CDR3 DNA is TGTGCCAGCAGCTTAAGTGCGCCTTGGACAGGGGGCCCGGAGACCCAGTACTTC. The encoded protein is CASSLSAPWTGGPETQYF.